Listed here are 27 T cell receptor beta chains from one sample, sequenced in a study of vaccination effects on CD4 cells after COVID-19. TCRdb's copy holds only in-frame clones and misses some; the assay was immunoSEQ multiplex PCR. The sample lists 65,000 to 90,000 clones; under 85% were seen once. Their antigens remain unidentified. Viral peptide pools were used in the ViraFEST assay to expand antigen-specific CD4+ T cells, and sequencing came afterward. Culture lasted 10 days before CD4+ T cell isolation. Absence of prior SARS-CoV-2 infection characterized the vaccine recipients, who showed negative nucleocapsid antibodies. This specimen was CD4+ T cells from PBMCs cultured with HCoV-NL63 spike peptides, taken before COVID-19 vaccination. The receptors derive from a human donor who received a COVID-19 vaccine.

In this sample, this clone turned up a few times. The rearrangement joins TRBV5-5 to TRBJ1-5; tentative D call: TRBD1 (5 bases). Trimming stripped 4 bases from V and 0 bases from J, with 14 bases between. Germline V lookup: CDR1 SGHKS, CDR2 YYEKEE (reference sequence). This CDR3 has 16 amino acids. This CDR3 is CASSTSGRDSNQPQHF. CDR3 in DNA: TGTGCCAGCAGCACCTCGGGGCGGGATAGCAATCAGCCCCAGCATTTT.

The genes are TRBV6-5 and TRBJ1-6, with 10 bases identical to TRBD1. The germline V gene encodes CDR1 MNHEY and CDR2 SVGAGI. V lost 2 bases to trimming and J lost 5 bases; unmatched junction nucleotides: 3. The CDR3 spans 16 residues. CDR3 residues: CASSYGTGVNNSPLHF. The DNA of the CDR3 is TGTGCCAGCAGTTACGGGACAGGGGTAAATAATTCACCCCTCCACTTT.

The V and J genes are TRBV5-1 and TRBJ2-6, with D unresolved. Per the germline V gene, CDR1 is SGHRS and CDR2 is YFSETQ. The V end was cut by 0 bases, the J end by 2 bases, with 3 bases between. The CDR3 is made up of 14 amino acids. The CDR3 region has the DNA TGCGCCAGCAGCTTGGGTGCTGGGGCCAACGTCCTGACTTTC. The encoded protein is CASSLGAGANVLTF.

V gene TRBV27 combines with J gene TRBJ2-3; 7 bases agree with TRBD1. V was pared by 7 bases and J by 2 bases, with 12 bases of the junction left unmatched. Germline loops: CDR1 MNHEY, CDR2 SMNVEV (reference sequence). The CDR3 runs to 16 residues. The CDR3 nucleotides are TGTGCCAGCACCCTTCGGGACAGACCCTTCACAGATACGCAGTATTTT. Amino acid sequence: CASTLRDRPFTDTQYF.

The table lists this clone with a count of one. CDR3 sequence reads: CATGGRGPGLQETQYF. The DNA for the CDR3 is TGTGCCACCGGCGGTAGGGGACCAGGCCTTCAAGAGACCCAGTACTTC. The rearrangement uses TRBV10-3 and TRBJ2-5; D tentatively reads TRBD1 or TRBD2 (5 bases each). The length of the CDR3 is 16 residues. Germline CDR1 and CDR2: ENHRY and SYGVKD. V was cut by 10 bases and J by 2 bases, with 23 bases left in between.

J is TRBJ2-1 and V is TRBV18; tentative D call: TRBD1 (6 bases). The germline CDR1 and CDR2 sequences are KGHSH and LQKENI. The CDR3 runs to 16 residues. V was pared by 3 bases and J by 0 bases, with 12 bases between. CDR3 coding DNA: TGTGCCAGCTCACCCGGACAGTCCAACTCCTACAATGAGCAGTTCTTC. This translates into CASSPGQSNSYNEQFF.

The CDR3 reads CASSLVSTGWRSSGNTIYF. As DNA, the CDR3 is TGTGCCAGCAGCTTAGTTTCGACAGGGTGGCGGAGCTCTGGAAACACCATATATTTT. The gene calls are TRBV7-2 and TRBJ1-3; 7 bases are shared with TRBD1. In germline, CDR1 is SGHTA, CDR2 FQGNSA. CDR3 length equals 19 residues. The V and J ends lost 1 base and 0 bases, in that order; junction bases with no gene match: 12.

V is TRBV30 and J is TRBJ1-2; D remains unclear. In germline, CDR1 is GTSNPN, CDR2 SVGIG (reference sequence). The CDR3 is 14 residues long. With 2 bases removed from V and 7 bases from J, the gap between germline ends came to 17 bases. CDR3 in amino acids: CAWSRIPTVGGYTF. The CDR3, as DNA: TGTGCCTGGAGTAGAATCCCCACAGTTGGTGGCTACACCTTC.

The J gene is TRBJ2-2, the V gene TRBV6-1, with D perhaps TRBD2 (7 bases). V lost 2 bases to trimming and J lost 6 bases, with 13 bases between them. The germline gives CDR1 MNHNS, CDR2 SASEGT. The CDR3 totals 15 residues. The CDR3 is CASSERGAKSGELFF. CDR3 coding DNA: TGTGCCAGCAGTGAACGGGGGGCCAAATCCGGGGAGCTGTTTTTT.

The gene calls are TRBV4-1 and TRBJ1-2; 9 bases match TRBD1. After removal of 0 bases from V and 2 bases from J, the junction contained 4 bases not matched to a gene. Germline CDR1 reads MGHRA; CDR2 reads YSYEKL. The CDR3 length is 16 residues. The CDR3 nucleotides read TGCGCCAGCAGCCAAGATGCCGGGACAGGGAACTATGGCTACACCTTC. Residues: CASSQDAGTGNYGYTF.

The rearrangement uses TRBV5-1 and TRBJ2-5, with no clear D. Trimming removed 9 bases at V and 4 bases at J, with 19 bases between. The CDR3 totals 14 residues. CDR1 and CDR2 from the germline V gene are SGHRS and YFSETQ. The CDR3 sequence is CATSSGEGRETQYF. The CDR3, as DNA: TGCGCCACCTCTTCGGGCGAAGGGCGAGAGACCCAGTACTTC.

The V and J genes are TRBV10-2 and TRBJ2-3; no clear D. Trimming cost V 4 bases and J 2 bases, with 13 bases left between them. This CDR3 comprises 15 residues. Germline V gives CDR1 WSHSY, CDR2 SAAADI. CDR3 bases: TGCGCCAGCAGTGGCCTGGTTGGATTCACAGATACGCAGTATTTT. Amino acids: CASSGLVGFTDTQYF.

The DNA for the CDR3 is TGTGCCACCAGTGATTCCTACTCCTACGAGCAGTACGTC. Translating it yields CATSDSYSYEQYV. This chain uses TRBV24-1 with TRBJ2-7, with D unresolved. Germline V gene lookup returns CDR1 KGHDR and CDR2 SFDVKD. CDR3 length: 13 amino acids. Trimming cost V 2 bases and J 0 bases, with 4 bases left between them.

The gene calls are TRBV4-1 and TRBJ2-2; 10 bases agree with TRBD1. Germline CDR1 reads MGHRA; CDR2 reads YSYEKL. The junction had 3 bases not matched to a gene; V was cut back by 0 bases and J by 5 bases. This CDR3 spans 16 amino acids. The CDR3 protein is CASSQEGQGITGELFF. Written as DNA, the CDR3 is TGCGCCAGCAGCCAAGAGGGACAGGGGATAACCGGGGAGCTGTTTTTT.

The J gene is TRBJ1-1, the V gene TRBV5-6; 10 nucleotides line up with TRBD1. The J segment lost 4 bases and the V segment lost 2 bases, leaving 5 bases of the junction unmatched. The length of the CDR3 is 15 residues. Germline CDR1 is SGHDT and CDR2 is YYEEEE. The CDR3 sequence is CASSFSGTGATEAFF. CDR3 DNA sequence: TGTGCCAGCAGCTTCTCCGGGACAGGGGCCACTGAAGCTTTCTTT.

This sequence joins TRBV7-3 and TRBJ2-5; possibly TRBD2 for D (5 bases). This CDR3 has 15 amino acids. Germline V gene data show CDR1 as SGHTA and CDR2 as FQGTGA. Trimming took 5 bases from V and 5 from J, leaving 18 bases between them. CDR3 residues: CASSPKPGNGETQYF. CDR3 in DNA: TGTGCCAGCAGCCCTAAACCCGGGAACGGGGAGACCCAGTACTTC.

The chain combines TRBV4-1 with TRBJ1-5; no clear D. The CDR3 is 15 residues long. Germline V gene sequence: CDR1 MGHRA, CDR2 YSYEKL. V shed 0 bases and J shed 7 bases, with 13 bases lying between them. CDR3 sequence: CASSQETREQQPQHF. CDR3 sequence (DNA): TGCGCCAGCAGCCAAGAGACTCGGGAACAGCAGCCCCAGCATTTT.

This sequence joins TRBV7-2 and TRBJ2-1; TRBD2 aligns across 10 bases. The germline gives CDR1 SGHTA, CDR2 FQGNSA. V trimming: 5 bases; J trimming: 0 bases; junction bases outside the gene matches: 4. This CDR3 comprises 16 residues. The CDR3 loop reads CASSPLAGASYNEQFF. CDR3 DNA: TGTGCCAGCAGCCCTCTAGCGGGGGCCTCCTACAATGAGCAGTTCTTC.

CDR3 bases: TGTGCCAGCAGTAAACTTCGGGGTGAAAAACTGTTTTTT. It specifies CASSKLRGEKLFF. The chain recombines TRBV7-2 with TRBJ1-4; D gene unclear. V dropped 6 bases and J dropped 7 bases, with 12 bases sitting between them. CDR3 size: 13 residues. CDR1 is SGHTA and CDR2 is FQGNSA in the germline V gene.

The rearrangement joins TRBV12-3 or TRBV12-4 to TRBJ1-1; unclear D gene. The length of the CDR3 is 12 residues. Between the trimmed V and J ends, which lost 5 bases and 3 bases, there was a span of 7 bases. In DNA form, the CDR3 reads TGTGCCAGCAGTCTTATGGACACTGAAGCTTTCTTT. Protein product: CASSLMDTEAFF.

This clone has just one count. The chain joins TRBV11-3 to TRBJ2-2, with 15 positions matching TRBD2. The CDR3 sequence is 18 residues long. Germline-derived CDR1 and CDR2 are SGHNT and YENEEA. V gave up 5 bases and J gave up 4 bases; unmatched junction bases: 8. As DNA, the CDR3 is TGTGCCAGCAGCCTCTCGGGACTAGCGGGGGGATTCACCGGGGAGCTGTTTTTT. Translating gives CASSLSGLAGGFTGELFF.

CDR3 nucleotide sequence: TGTGCCAGCAGCCAAGATTCGAGCGGGGGGGCATTCACCGGGGAGCTGTTTTTT. It yields the protein CASSQDSSGGAFTGELFF. This chain connects TRBV3-1 (or the pseudogene TRBV3-2) to TRBJ2-2; 10 nucleotides align to TRBD2. V shed 0 bases, J shed 4 bases, and the junction held 8 bases outside the gene matches. CDR3 length equals 18 residues. The germline V gene has CDR1 LGHDT and CDR2 YNNKEL (reference sequence).

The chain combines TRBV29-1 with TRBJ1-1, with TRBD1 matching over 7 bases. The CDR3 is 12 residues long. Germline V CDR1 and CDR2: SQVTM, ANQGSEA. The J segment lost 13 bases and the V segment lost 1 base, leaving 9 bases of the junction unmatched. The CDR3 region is CSVEVSRGVFFF. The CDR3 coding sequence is TGCAGCGTTGAAGTCAGCAGGGGGGTATTTTTCTTT.

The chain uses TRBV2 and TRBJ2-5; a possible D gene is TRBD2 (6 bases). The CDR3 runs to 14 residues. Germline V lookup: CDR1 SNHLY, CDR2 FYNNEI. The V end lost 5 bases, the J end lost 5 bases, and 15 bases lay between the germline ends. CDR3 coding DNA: TGTGCCAGCAGTAACACCGGGACTGTCGAGACCCAGTACTTC. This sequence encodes CASSNTGTVETQYF.

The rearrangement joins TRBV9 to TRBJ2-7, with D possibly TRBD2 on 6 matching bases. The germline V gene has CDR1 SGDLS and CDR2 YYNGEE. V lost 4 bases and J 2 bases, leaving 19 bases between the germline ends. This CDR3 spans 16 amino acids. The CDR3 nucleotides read TGTGCCAGCAGCCCGGCCGGGACTGAACTTACCTACGAGCAGTACGTC. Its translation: CASSPAGTELTYEQYV.

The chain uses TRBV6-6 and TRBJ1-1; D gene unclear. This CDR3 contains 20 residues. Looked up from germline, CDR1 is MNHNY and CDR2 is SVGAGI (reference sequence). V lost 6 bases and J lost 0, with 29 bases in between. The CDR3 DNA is TGTGCCAGCAGCCGTACCTTTGGGGTGCAGGCTAAAAATATGAACACTGAAGCTTTCTTT. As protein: CASSRTFGVQAKNMNTEAFF.

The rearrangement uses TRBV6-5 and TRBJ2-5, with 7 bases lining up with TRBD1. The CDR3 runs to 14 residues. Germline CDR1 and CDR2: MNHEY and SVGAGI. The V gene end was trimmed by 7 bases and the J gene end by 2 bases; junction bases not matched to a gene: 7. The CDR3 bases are TGTGCCAGCACCGCGAACAGGGGACAAGAGACCCAGTACTTC. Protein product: CASTANRGQETQYF.